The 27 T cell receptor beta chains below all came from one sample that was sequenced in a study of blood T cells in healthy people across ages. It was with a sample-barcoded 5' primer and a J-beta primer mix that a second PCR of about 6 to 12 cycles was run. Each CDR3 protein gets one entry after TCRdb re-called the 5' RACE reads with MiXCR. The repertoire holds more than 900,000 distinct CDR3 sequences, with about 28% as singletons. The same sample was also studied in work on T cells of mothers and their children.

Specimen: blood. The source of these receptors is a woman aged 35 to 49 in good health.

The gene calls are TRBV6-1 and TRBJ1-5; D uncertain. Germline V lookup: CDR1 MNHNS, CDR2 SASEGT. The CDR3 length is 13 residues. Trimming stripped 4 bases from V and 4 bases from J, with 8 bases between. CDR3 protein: CASSVDGNQPQHF. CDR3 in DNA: TGTGCCAGCAGTGTGGACGGGAATCAGCCCCAGCATTTT.

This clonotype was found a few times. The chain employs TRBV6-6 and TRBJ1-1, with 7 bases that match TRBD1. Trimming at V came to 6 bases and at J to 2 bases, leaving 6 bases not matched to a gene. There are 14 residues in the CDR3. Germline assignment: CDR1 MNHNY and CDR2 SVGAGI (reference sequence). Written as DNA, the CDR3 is TGTGCCAGCAGCCCGACAGGGATTAACACTGAAGCTTTCTTT. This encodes CASSPTGINTEAFF.

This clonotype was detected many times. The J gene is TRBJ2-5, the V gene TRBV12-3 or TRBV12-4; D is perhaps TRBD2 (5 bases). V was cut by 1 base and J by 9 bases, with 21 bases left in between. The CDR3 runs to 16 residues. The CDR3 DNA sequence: TGTGCCAGCAGTTTAGGGGTCTCCAACTTAGGCGGGTCCCAGTACTTC. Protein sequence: CASSLGVSNLGGSQYF.

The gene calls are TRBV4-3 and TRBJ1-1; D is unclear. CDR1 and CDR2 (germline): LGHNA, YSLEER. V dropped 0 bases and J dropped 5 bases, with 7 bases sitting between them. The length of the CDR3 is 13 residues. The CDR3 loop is CASSQDGGTEAFF. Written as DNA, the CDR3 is TGCGCCAGCAGCCAAGACGGAGGAACTGAAGCTTTCTTT.

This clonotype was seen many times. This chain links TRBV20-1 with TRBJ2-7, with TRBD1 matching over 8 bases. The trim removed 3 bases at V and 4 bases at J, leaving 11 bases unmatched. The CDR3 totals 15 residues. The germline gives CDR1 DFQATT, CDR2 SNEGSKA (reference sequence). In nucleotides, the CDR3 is TGCAGTGCTAGCTCTCACCGTGGACAGGGTTACGAGCAGTACTTC. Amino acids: CSASSHRGQGYEQYF.

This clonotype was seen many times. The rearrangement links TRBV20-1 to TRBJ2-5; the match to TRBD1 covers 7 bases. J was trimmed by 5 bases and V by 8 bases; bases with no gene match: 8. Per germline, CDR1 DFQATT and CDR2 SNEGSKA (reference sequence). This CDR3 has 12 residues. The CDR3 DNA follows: TGCAGTTTCAGGGGGTCCGGGGAGACCCAGTACTTC. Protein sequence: CSFRGSGETQYF.

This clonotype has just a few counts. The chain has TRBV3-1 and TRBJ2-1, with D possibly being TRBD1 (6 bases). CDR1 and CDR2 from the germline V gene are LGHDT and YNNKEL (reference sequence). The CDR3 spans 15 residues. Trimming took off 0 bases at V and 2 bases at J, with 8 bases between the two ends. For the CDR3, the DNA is TGTGCCAGCAGCCAAGAGTGGGGGCCCTACAATGAGCAGTTCTTC. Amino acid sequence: CASSQEWGPYNEQFF.

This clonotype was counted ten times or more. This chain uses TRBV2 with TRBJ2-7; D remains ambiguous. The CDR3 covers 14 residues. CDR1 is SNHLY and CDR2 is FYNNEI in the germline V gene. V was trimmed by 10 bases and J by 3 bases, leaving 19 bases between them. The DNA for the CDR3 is TGTGCCACCCAGGCAAGCCCCCAACACTACGAGCAGTACTTC. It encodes CATQASPQHYEQYF.

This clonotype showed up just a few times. The CDR3 is CASSSQGGRTGELFF. In DNA form, the CDR3 reads TGTGCCAGCAGTTCACAGGGGGGAAGGACCGGGGAGCTGTTTTTT. The gene calls are TRBV6-6 and TRBJ2-2; 8 bases align to TRBD1. Trimming removed 4 bases from V and 5 bases from J; junction bases left unmatched: 6. The CDR3 consists of 15 residues. Germline V CDR1 and CDR2: MNHNY, SVGAGI (reference sequence).

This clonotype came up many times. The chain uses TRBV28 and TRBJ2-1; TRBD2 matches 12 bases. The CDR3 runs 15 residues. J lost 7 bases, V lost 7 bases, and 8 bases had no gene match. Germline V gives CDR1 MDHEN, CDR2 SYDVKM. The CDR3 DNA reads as TGTGCCAGCACCCTGGCGCTAGCGGGGGGGAATGAGCAGTTCTTC. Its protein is CASTLALAGGNEQFF.

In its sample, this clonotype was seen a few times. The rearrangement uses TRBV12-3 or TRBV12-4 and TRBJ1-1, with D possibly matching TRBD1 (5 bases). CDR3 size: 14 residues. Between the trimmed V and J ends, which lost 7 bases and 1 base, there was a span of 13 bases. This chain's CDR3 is CASKRGRGNTEAFF. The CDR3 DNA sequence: TGTGCCAGCAAACGAGGTAGGGGGAACACTGAAGCTTTCTTT.

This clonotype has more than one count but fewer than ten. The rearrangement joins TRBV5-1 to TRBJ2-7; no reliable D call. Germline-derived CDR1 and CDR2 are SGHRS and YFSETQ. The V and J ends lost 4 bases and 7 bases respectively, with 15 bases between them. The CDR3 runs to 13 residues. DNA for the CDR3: TGCGCCAGCAGCGTTCAACAGAGTCGAGAGCAGTACTTC. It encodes CASSVQQSREQYF.

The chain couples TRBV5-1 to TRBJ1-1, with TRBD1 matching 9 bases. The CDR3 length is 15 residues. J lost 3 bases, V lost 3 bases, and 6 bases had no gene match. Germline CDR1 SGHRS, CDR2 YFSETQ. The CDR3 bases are TGCGCCAGCAGCTCCACAGGGGGCGAGGACACTGAAGCTTTCTTT. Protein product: CASSSTGGEDTEAFF.

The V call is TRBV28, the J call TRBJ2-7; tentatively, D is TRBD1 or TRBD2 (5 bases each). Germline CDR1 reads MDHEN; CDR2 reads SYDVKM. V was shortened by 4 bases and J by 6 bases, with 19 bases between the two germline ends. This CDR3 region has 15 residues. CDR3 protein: CASSSGDGRGGEQYF. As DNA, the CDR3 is TGTGCCAGCAGTTCCGGGGACGGACGTGGGGGCGAGCAGTACTTC.

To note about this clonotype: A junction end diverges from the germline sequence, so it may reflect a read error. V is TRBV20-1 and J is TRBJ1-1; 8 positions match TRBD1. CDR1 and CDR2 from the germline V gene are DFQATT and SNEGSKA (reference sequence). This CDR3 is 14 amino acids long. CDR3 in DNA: TGCGGTGCTAGGGCGGACAGGGTGGGCACTGAAGCTTTCTTT. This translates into CGARADRVGTEAFF.

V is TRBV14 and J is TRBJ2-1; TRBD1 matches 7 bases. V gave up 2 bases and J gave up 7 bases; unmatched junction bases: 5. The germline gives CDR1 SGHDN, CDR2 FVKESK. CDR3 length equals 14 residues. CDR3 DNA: TGTGCCAGCAGCCAACCGGGACAGAGGAATGAGCAGTTCTTC. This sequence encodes CASSQPGQRNEQFF.

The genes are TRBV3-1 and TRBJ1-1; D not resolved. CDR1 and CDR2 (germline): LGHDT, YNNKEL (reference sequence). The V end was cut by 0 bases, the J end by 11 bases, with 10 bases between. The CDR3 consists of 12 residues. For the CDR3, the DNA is TGTGCCAGCAGCCAAGAAAACAGAGGCGCTTTCTTT. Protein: CASSQENRGAFF.

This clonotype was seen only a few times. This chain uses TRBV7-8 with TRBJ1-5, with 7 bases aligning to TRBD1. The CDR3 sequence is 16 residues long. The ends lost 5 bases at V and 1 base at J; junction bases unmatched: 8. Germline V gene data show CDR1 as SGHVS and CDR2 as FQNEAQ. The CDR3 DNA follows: TGTGCCAGCAGCCCCATCGGGGGACAGAGCAATCAGCCCCAGCATTTT. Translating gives CASSPIGGQSNQPQHF.

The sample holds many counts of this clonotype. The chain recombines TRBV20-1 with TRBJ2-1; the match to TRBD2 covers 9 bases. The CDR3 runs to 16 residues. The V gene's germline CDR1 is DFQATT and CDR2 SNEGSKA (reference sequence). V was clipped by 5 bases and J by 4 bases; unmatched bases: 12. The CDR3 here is CSAPSHGSGGYNEQFF. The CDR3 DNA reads TGCAGTGCTCCAAGCCACGGTAGCGGGGGTTACAATGAGCAGTTCTTC.

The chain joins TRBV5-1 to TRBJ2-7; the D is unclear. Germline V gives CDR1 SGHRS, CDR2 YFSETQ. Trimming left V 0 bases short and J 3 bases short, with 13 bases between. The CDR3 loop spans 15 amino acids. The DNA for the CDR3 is TGCGCCAGCAGCTTGGGTTACGGGCCCCTCTACGAGCAGTACTTC. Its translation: CASSLGYGPLYEQYF.

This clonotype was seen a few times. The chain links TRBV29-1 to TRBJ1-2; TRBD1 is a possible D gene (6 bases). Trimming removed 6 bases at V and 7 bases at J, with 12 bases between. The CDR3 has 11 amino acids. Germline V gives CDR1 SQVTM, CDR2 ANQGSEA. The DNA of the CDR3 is TGCAGCGTCCAGGGGTTCGGTGGCTACACCTTC. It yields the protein CSVQGFGGYTF.

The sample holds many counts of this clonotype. The CDR3 bases are TGTGCCAGTACTGAAACCGGGGACCCCTTTCCCTATGGCTACACCTTC. This codes for CASTETGDPFPYGYTF. This rearrangement joins TRBV6-1 to TRBJ1-2; maybe TRBD1 (5 bases). V was clipped by 9 bases and J by 4 bases, with 24 bases between them. Germline values: CDR1 MNHNS, CDR2 SASEGT. This CDR3 region has 16 residues.

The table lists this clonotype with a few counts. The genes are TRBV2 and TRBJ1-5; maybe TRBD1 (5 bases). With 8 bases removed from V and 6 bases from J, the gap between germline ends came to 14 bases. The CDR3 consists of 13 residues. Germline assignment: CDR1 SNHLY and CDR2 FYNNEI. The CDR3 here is CASEGDEVQPQHF. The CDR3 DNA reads TGTGCCAGCGAAGGGGACGAAGTTCAGCCCCAGCATTTT. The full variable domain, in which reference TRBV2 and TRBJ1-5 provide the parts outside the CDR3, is EPEVTQTPSHQVTQMGQEVILRCVPISNHLYFYWYRQILGQKVEFLVSFYNNEISEKSEIFDDQFSVERPDGSNFTLKIRSTKLEDSAMYFCASEGDEVQPQHFGDGTRLSIL.

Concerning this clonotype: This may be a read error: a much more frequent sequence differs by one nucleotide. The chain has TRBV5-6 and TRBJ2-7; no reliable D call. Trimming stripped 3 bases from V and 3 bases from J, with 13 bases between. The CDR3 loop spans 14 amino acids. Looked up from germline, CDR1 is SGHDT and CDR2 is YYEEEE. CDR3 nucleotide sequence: TGTGCCAGCAGCTACGTGGGTTCGAGCTACGAGCAGTACTTC. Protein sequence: CASSYVGSSYEQYF.

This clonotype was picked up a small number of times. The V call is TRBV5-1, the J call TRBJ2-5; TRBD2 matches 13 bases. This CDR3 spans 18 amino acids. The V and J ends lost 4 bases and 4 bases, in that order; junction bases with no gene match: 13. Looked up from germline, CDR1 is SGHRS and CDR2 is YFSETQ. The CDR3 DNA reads TGCGCCAGCAGCGCCGAACTAGCGGGGGGGCCGATGGGAGAGACCCAGTACTTC. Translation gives CASSAELAGGPMGETQYF.

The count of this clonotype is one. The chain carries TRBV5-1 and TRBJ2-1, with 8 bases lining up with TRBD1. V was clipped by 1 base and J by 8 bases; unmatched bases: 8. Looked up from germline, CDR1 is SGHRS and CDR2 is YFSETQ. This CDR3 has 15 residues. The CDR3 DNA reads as TGCGCCAGCAGCTTGTCGTCAGGGGGCAAGGATGAGCAGTTCTTC. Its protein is CASSLSSGGKDEQFF.

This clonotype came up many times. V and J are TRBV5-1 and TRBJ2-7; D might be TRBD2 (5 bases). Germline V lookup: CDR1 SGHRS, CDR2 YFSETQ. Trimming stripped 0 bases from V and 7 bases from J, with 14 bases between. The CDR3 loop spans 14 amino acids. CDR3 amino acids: CASSLGLFRCEQYF. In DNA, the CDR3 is TGCGCCAGCAGCTTGGGACTATTCCGATGTGAGCAGTACTTC.